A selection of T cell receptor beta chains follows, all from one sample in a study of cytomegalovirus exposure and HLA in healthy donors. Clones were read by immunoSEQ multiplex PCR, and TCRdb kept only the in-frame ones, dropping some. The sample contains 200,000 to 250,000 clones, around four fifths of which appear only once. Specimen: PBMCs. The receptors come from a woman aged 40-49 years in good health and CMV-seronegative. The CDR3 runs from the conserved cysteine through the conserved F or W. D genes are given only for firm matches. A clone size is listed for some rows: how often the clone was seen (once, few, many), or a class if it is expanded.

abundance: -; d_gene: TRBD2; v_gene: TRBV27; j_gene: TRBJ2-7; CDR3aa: CASSSTGGRIYEQYF; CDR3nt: TGTGCCAGCAGTTCAACAGGCGGGAGGATCTACGAGCAGTACTTC
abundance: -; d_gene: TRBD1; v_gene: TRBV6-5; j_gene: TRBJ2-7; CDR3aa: CASSSGQGDEQYF; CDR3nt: TGTGCCAGCAGCTCCGGACAGGGCGACGAGCAGTACTTC
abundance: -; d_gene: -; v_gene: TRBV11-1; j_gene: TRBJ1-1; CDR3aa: CASSYTGTQNTEAFF; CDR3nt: TGTGCCAGCAGCTACACCGGGACACAGAACACTGAAGCTTTCTTT
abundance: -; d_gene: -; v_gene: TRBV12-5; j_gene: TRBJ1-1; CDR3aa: CASGSGVNTEAFF; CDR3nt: TGTGCTAGTGGTTCGGGAGTGAACACTGAAGCTTTCTTT
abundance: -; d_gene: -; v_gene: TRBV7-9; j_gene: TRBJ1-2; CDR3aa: CASSSPGGAYGYTF; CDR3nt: TGTGCCAGCAGCTCCCCGGGGGGAGCATATGGCTACACCTTC
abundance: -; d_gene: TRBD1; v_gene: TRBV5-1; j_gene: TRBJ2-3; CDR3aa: CASRARQGEGTDTQYF; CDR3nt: TGCGCCAGCAGGGCCCGACAGGGAGAAGGCACAGATACGCAGTATTTT
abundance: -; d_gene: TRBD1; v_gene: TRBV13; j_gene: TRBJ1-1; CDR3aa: CASSHSRDRGLAEAFF; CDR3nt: TGTGCCAGCAGCCATAGCCGGGACAGGGGGCTTGCTGAAGCTTTCTTT
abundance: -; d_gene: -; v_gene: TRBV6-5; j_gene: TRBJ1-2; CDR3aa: CASSYSRGSNYGYTF; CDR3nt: TGTGCCAGCAGTTACTCCCGGGGGTCTAACTATGGCTACACCTTC
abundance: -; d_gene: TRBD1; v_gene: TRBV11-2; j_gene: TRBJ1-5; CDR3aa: CASSLVPGQVNQPQHF; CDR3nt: TGTGCCAGCAGCTTAGTCCCGGGACAGGTAAATCAGCCCCAGCATTTT
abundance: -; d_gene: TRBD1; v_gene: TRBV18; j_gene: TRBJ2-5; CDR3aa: CASSPMRTGGAETQYF; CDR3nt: TGTGCCAGCTCACCAATGAGGACAGGGGGAGCGGAGACCCAGTACTTC
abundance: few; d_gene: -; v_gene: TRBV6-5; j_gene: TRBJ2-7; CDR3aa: CASIRGNEQYF; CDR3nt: TGTGCCAGCATCAGGGGTAACGAGCAGTACTTC
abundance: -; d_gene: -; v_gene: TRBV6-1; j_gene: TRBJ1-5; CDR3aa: CASSAGGWEPQHF; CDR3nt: TGTGCCAGCAGTGCCGGGGGGTGGGAGCCCCAGCATTTT
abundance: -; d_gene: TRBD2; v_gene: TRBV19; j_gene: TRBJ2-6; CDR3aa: CASKGGVAGANVLTF; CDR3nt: TGTGCCAGTAAGGGAGGGGTCGCAGGGGCCAACGTCCTGACTTTC
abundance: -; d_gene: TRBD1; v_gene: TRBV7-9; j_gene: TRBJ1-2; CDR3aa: CASSLGDREVYGYTF; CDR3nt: TGTGCCAGCAGCTTAGGGGACAGGGAGGTGTATGGCTACACCTTC
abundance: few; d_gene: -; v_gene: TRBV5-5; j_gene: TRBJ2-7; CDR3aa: CASSLYYSGTYEQYF; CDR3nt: TGTGCCAGCAGCTTGTATTATTCGGGGACCTACGAGCAGTACTTC
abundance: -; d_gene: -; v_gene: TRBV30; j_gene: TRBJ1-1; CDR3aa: CAWSKGGDTEAFF; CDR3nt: TGTGCCTGGAGTAAAGGCGGCGACACTGAAGCTTTCTTT
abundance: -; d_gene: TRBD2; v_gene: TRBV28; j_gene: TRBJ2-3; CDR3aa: CASRGRESLPRGDTQYF; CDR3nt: TGTGCCAGCAGGGGGAGGGAAAGTCTTCCTCGGGGAGATACGCAGTATTTT
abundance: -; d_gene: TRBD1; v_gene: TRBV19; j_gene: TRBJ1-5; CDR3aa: CASHRQGNHYQPQHF; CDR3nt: TGTGCCAGCCACAGACAGGGGAACCATTATCAGCCCCAGCATTTT
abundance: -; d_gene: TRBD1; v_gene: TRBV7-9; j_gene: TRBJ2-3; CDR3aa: CATPQDRGRDTDTQYF; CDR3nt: TGTGCCACCCCCCAGGACAGGGGGAGGGACACAGATACGCAGTATTTT
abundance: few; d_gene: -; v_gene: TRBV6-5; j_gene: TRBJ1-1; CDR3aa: CASSPLGAAEAFF; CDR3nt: TGTGCCAGCAGTCCCCTAGGGGCAGCTGAAGCTTTCTTT
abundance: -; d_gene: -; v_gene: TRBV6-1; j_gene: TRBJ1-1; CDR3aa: CASSELEADTEAFF; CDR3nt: TGTGCCAGCAGTGAATTGGAGGCGGACACTGAAGCTTTCTTT
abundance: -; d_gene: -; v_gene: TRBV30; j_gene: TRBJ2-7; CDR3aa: CAWSPGTLIHEQYF; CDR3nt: TGTGCCTGGAGTCCCGGGACACTAATCCACGAGCAGTACTTC
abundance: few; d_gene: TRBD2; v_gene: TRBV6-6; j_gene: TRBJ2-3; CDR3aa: CASKAGTDTQYF; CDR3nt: TGTGCCAGCAAAGCGGGAACAGATACGCAGTATTTT
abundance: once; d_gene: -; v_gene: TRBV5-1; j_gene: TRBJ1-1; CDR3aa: CASTNVGGLNTEAFF; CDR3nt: TGCGCCAGCACCAACGTCGGCGGTTTGAACACTGAAGCTTTCTTT
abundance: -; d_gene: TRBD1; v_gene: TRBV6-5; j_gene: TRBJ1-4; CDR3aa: CASSYTGAASLFF; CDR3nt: TGTGCCAGCAGTTACACAGGGGCCGCTAGTCTGTTTTTT
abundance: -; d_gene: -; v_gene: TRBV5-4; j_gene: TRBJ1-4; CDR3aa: CASSSRERGDEKLFF; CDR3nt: TGTGCCAGCAGCTCCCGGGAGCGAGGGGATGAAAAACTGTTTTTT
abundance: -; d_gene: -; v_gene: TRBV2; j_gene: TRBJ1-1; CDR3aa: CASSEAPGQLEAFF; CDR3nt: TGTGCCAGCAGTGAAGCGCCTGGACAGCTAGAAGCTTTCTTT
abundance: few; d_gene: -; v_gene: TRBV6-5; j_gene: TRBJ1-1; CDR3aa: CASQEGSAFSEAFF; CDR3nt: TGTGCCAGCCAGGAGGGCTCGGCTTTCTCTGAAGCTTTCTTT
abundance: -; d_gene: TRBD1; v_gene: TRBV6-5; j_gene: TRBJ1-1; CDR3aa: CASYSDRGRTEAFF; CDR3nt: TGTGCCAGCTATTCAGACAGGGGGCGGACTGAAGCTTTCTTT
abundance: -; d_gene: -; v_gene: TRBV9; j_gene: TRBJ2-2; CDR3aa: CASSGVGGIGELFF; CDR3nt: TGTGCCAGCAGCGGGGTTGGGGGCATCGGGGAGCTGTTTTTT
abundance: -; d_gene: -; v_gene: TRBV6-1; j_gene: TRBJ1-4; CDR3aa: CASRVGGGNEKLFF; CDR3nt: TGTGCCAGCAGGGTGGGGGGAGGAAATGAAAAACTGTTTTTT
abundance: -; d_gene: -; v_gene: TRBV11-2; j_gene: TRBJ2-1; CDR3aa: CASSLVPTGNSYNEQFF; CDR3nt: TGTGCCAGCAGCTTAGTCCCAACAGGGAACTCCTACAATGAGCAGTTCTTC
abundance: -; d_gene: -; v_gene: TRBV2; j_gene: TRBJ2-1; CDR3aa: CASSALAGSNAEQFF; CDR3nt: TGTGCCAGCAGTGCGCTAGCTGGTAGTAATGCTGAGCAGTTCTTC
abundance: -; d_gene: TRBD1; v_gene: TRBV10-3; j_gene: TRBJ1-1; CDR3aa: CAISTLDRVRTEAFF; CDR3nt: TGTGCCATCAGCACCTTGGACAGGGTTAGGACTGAAGCTTTCTTT
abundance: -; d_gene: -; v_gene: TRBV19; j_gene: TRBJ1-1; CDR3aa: CASSTRVTENTEAFF; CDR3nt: TGTGCCAGTAGTACCCGCGTGACAGAGAACACTGAAGCTTTCTTT
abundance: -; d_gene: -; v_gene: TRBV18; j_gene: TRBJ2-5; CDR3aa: CASSMNGGTQETQYF; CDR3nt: TGTGCCAGCTCAATGAACGGGGGTACCCAAGAGACCCAGTACTTC
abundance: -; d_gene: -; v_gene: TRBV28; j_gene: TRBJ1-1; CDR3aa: CASSFRGRAAFF; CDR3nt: TGTGCCAGCAGTTTTAGGGGGAGGGCAGCTTTCTTT
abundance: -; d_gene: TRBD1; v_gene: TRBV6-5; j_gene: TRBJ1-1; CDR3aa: CASRPTGGRAEAFF; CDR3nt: TGTGCCAGCAGGCCCACAGGGGGCCGCGCTGAAGCTTTCTTT
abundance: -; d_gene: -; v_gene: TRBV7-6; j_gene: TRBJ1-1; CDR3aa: CASSLDGGGQRAFF; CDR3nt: TGTGCCAGCAGCTTGGATGGCGGGGGGCAACGAGCTTTCTTT
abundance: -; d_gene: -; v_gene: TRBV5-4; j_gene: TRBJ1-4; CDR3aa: CASSDRTERNEKLFF; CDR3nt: TGTGCCAGCAGCGATAGGACAGAGAGGAATGAAAAACTGTTTTTT
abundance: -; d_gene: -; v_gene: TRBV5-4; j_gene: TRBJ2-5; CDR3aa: CASTKGGVGETQYF; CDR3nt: TGTGCCAGCACCAAAGGAGGGGTGGGGGAGACCCAGTACTTC
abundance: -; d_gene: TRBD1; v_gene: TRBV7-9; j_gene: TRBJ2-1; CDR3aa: CASTLSGGQGGEQFF; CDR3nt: TGTGCCAGCACCCTAAGTGGGGGACAGGGCGGTGAGCAGTTCTTC
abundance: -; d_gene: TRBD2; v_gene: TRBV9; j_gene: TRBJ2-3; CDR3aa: CASSGSGGDTQYF; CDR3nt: TGTGCCAGCAGCGGGAGCGGGGGAGATACGCAGTATTTT
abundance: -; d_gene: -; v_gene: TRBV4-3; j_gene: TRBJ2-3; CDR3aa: CASSQDSGTDTQYF; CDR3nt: TGCGCCAGCAGCCAAGATAGCGGCACAGATACGCAGTATTTT
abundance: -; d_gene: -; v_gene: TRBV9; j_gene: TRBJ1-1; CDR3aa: CASSRDTDGHTEAFF; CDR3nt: TGTGCCAGCAGCCGAGACACCGACGGTCACACTGAAGCTTTCTTT
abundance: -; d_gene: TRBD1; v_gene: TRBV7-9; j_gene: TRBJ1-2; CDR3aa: CASTYRDSLYGYTF; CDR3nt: TGTGCCAGCACCTACCGGGACAGCTTATATGGCTACACCTTC
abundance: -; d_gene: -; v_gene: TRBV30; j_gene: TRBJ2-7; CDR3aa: CAWSVGGYEQYF; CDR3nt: TGTGCCTGGAGTGTTGGGGGGTACGAGCAGTACTTC
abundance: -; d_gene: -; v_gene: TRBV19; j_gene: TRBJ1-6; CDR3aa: CASSSFTVTPLHF; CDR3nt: TGTGCCAGTAGTAGCTTCACGGTTACACCCCTCCACTTT
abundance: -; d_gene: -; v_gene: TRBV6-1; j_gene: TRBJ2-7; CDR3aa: CASSQLPLEQYF; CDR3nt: TGTGCCAGCAGTCAACTCCCGCTCGAGCAGTACTTC
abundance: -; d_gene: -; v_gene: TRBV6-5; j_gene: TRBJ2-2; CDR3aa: CASTAERLSRELFF; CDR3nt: TGTGCCAGCACCGCAGAGAGGTTATCTCGAGAGCTGTTTTTT
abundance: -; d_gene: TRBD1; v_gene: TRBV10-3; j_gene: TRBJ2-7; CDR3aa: CAISDNPQRGTGPYEQYF; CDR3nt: TGTGCCATCAGTGACAACCCTCAGCGCGGGACAGGGCCCTACGAGCAGTACTTC
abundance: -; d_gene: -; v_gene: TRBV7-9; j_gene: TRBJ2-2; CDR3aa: CASSPPGNTNTGELFF; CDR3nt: TGTGCCAGCAGCCCCCCGGGGAACACGAACACCGGGGAGCTGTTTTTT
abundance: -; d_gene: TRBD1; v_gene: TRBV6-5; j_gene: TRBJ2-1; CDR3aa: CASSYSGTASYNEQFF; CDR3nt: TGTGCCAGCAGTTACTCAGGGACAGCTAGTTACAATGAGCAGTTCTTC
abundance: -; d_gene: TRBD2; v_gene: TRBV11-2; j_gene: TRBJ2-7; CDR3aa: CASSLGTSDYEQYF; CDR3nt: TGTGCCAGCAGCTTAGGGACTAGCGACTACGAGCAGTACTTC